This record covers a single TCR beta chain. Its antigen remains unidentified. No much larger clonotype is one base removed from it; base qualities were not supplied. The sample is drawn from a study of CD8+ T cells in alopecia areata (dated by TCRdb to 2016 to 2018). Background for the entire study: Treated patients were enrolled in an open-label pilot trial of oral tofacitinib, 5 to 10 mg twice daily, for moderate-to-severe alopecia areata. Scalp clonality was compared among normal scalp (n=4), patchy alopecia areata scalp (n=8), and alopecia totalis/universalis scalp (n=8). In humans, TCRbeta sequencing was performed on scalp tissue and on sorted CD4+ and CD8+ peripheral blood T cells from healthy controls and from patients with patchy or totalis/universalis alopecia areata. To study T cell clonal expansion in alopecia areata, the researchers applied high-throughput TCRbeta sequencing to both the C3H/HeJ mouse model and human patients. RNA was obtained with the PAXgene miRNA kit for fixed scalp, the miRNeasy kit for PBMCs, and the RNeasy kit for mouse skin. Tofacitinib was administered for 6 to 18 months, and 6 months of follow-up off drug were then conducted to assess delayed response and recurrence. For the treated patients, the SALT score, which quantifies what percentage of scalp surface area is affected, served as the measure of disease severity. immunoSEQ multiplex PCR using 35 Vbeta forward primers and 13 Jbeta reverse primers was used to amplify TCRbeta CDR3 regions. Biopsies were taken from tofacitinib-treated patients at baseline and at 4 and 24 weeks of treatment, and a later scalp biopsy was taken in several of the tofacitinib-treated patients.

The meaning of the sample's treatment or condition label: oral pan-JAK inhibitor, 5-10 mg twice daily. Lesional scalp punch biopsies and peripheral blood were collected from alopecia areata patients. PBMCs were isolated by density centrifugation and stained for CD3, CD4 and CD8, and CD4+ and CD8+ T cells were sorted on a FACSAria. What the study reported, not specific to this receptor: Resident alphabeta T cells in normal human skin are also sequenced, complicating scalp TCR repertoire analysis, unlike mouse skin dominated by gammadelta T cells. Shared TCR sequences between patients were less evident than in mice, which may be partly attributable to HLA diversity in the patient population. Scalp clonality and the number of expanded CD8+ clones among the top 100 scalp clones were significantly decreased by tofacitinib. Because the treated cohort was small and had just a single nonresponder, larger studies are needed to establish links between baseline CD8+ expansion and response. Many expanded lesional clones were found to persist in scalp and blood during tofacitinib treatment, and relapse after treatment cessation may be partly explained by this persistence. Lesional scalp, especially in alopecia totalis/universalis, showed higher clonality and more expanded CD8+ clones than normal scalp, suggesting antigenic drive.

The method was the immunoSEQ multiplex PCR assay. For TCR sequencing, RNA was extracted from every sample and reverse transcribed into cDNA to serve as template. SuperScript III was used for first-strand cDNA synthesis, primed with a 2:1 mix of oligo-dT and random hexamers. A synthetic immune receptor repertoire was used to measure amplification bias, and any remaining bias was corrected computationally. As for the original processing: Raw reads were preprocessed to remove errors, and CDR3 was defined by IMGT conventions from the conserved cysteine to phenylalanine. Clonality was computed as 1 minus the Shannon entropy, with the entropy normalized by log2 of the number of productive unique TCRs. CD4 or CD8 identity of scalp clones was inferred by cross-referencing scalp TCRbeta sequences with sorted blood CD4 and CD8 repertoires. TCRdb re-hosts the immuneACCESS table, in-frame sequences only. Its copies lack some clones; in the studies checked, an unresolved V gene accounts for under half of them, and the cause for the rest is not known. D and trimming come from the DNA, and the V and J calls and clone size come from that table. This sample lists fewer than 200,000 clones; about 54% were detected once. The top ten constitute more than 15% of the sample.

From the cysteine up to the phenylalanine, the CDR3 has a length of 15 residues. Of all the DNA, just the CDR3 is kept, 45 bases in frame from base 1. From the germline V gene, CDR1 is SQVTM and CDR2 is ANQGSEA. Relative to germline, V is missing 3 bases and J is missing 6 bases, with 9 bases of the junction outside any gene match. The sequence joins TRBV29-1 to TRBJ2-3; TRBD2 aligns with 10 central bases. This TCR derives from a human donor with alopecia areata. This specimen was CD4+ T cells sorted from blood, taken at approximately week 55, from a patient treated with tofacitinib. The DNA sequence is given as TGCAGCGTTGATGGGCTAGCGGGGGCTACGGATACGCAGTATTTT. It is translated as CSVDGLAGATDTQYF.